Given below is one T cell receptor (beta chain) in context. The entry originates in a study of T cells in Graves' hyperthyroidism and ophthalmopathy. Diagnoses rested on clinical symptoms, serum thyroxine and TRAb, thyroid ultrasound and orbital computed tomography. TCR beta CDR3 sequences were amplified from RNA transcripts. Using the HTBI primer set, a first-round RT-PCR was run on the TCR CDR3. TCRdb passed the multiplex PCR reads through MiXCR, listing each CDR3 protein once. The sample records about 360,000 distinct CDR3 sequences, around 13% being singletons. Germline V gene sequence: CDR1 KGHSY, CDR2 FQNENV. V was pared by 0 bases and J by 5 bases, with 11 bases between. This CDR3 spans 14 amino acids.

This receptor was obtained from a woman younger than 35 with Graves' hyperthyroidism. V usage is TRBV16 and J usage is TRBJ2-7; D might be TRBD1 (6 bases). The sequenced sample consisted of blood. CDR3 bases: TGTGCCAGCAGCCAATCGTCAGGGGAGCACGAGCAGTACTTC. As protein: CASSQSSGEHEQYF.